Listed below are T cell receptor beta chains from one sample, sequenced in a study of blood T cell repertoires in COVID-19. Sequencing used immunoSEQ multiplex PCR; TCRdb keeps in-frame clones, though not all of them. The table shows a few hundred thousand clones, with roughly nine tenths occurring only once. The sample comprised PBMCs or T cells enriched from blood (not recorded which). The receptors here all came from a woman aged 30 to 39 who had recovered from COVID-19. CDR3s include the opening cysteine and the closing phenylalanine or tryptophan. The D gene is left open where the match is weak. Clone sizes are given selectively: once, few, many, or a class where the clone is expanded.

.,.,TRBJ2-2,TRBV2,CASSDYNTGELFF,TGTGCCAGCAGTGATTATAACACCGGGGAGCTGTTTTTT
TRBD1,.,TRBJ2-1,TRBV5-1,CASSFTGTGNDEQFF,TGCGCCAGCAGCTTCACAGGGACAGGGAACGATGAGCAGTTCTTC
TRBD2,.,TRBJ2-1,TRBV7-8,CASSPGTSGNEQFF,TGTGCCAGCAGCCCGGGGACTAGCGGCAATGAGCAGTTCTTC
.,.,TRBJ2-3,TRBV7-2,CASSSTGIGGTDTQYF,TGTGCCAGCAGCTCTACAGGGATAGGGGGCACAGATACGCAGTATTTT
.,few,TRBJ2-7,TRBV6-2/TRBV6-3,CASSYSTTRRYF,TGTGCCAGCAGTTACTCGACCACACGGAGGTACTTC
.,once,TRBJ2-3,TRBV13,CASSLGAGTDTQYF,TGTGCCAGCAGCTTGGGGGCCGGCACAGATACGCAGTATTTT
.,.,TRBJ1-3,TRBV4-3,CASSQDLGRVAGNTIYF,TGCGCCAGCAGCCAAGATCTGGGGAGGGTCGCTGGAAACACCATATATTTT
TRBD2,.,TRBJ2-7,TRBV24-1,CATSDPSGGGYEQYF,TGTGCCACCAGTGACCCAAGCGGGGGGGGATACGAGCAGTACTTC
.,.,TRBJ2-1,TRBV23-1,CASSQSRDSYYNEQFF,TGCGCCAGCAGTCAATCGAGGGATTCTTACTACAATGAGCAGTTCTTC
.,.,TRBJ1-1,TRBV12-3/TRBV12-4,CASISLNTEAFF,TGTGCCAGCATATCGTTGAACACTGAAGCTTTCTTT